This T cell receptor (beta chain) was observed in a study of OX40 agonist ivuxolimab in advanced cancers. Study-wide background: Dose-escalation patients suffered from hepatocellular carcinoma, melanoma, renal cell or head and neck cancer. Subjects had a mean age of around 60 years, with a range of about 20 to 85; just over 80% were male.

TCRdb's copy holds only in-frame clones and misses some; the assay was immunoSEQ multiplex PCR. In the table there are 65,000 to 85,000 clones, around 89% of which are singletons. J lost 5 bases, V lost 2 bases, and 5 bases had no gene match. CDR1 is SEHNR and CDR2 is FQNEAQ in the germline V gene (reference sequence). The CDR3 has 15 amino acids. General study results and limits: In general, CD8+ T cells held more expanded clones than CD4+ did, on average. Not determined was the antigen specificity of the expanded peripheral T cells.

On this clone: Its antigen remains unidentified.

The sequence was obtained from an adult with an advanced solid tumor such as melanoma, head and neck, liver or kidney cancer. Material: CD4+ or CD8+ T cells sorted from blood, obtained in a trial of the OX40 agonist ivuxolimab. The V and J genes are TRBV7-9 and TRBJ1-4; the match to TRBD1 covers 7 bases. DNA of the CDR3: TGTGCCAGCAGCTTAATGGGGACAGAGAATGAAAAACTGTTTTTT. The encoded protein is CASSLMGTENEKLFF.